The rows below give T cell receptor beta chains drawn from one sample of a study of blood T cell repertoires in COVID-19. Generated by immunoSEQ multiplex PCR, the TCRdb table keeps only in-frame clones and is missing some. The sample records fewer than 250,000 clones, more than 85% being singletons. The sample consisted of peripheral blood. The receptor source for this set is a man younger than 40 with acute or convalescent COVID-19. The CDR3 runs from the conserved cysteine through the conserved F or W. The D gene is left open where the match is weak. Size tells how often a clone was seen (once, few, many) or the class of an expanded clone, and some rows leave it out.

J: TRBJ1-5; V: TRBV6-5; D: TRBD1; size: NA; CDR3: CASGNTGEPNQPQHF; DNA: TGTGCCAGCGGGAATACAGGGGAACCCAATCAGCCCCAGCATTTT
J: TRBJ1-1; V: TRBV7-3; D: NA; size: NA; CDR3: CASSPQGFRTEAFF; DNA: TGTGCCAGCAGCCCACAGGGTTTTCGCACTGAAGCTTTCTTT
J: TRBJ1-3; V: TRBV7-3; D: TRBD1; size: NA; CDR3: CASSLVPTGDRNTIYF; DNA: TGTGCCAGCAGCTTAGTTCCTACAGGGGATCGAAACACCATATATTTT
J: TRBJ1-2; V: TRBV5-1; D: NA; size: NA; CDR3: CASSLVGDLQGFYGYTF; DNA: TGCGCCAGCAGCTTGGTCGGCGACCTACAGGGATTCTATGGCTACACCTTC
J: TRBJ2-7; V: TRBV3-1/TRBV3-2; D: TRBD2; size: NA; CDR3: CASSTGGGSYEQYF; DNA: TGTGCCAGCAGCACGGGGGGGGGCTCCTACGAGCAGTACTTC
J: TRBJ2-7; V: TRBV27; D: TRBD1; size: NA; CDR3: CASSLSWTGPYEQYF; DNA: TGTGCCAGCAGTTTATCTTGGACAGGCCCCTACGAGCAGTACTTC
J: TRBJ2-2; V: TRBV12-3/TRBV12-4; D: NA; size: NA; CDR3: CASSQLRTGELFF; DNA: TGTGCCAGCAGCCAATTGAGAACCGGGGAGCTGTTTTTT
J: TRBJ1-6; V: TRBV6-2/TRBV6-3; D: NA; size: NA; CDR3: CASSYKGAYNSPLHF; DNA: TGTGCCAGCAGTTACAAAGGGGCTTATAATTCACCCCTCCACTTT
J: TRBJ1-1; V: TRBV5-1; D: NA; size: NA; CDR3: CASSFAPRGDTEAFF; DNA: TGCGCCAGCAGCTTCGCGCCCAGGGGTGACACTGAAGCTTTCTTT
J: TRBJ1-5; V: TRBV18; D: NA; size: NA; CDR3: CASSQQDSNQPQHF; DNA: TGTGCCAGCTCACAACAGGATAGCAATCAGCCCCAGCATTTT
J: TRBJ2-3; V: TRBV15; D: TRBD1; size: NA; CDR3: CATSRGLSAGGKTDTQYF; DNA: TGTGCCACCAGCAGAGGGCTTTCGGCAGGGGGAAAGACAGATACGCAGTATTTT
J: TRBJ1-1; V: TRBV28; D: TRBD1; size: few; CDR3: CASSSSGTGSFGAFF; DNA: TGTGCCAGCAGTTCCTCCGGGACAGGTAGTTTCGGAGCTTTCTTT
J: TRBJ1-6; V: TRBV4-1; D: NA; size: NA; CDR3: CASSQDSRESPLHF; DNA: TGCGCCAGCAGCCAAGATTCGCGGGAGTCACCCCTCCACTTT
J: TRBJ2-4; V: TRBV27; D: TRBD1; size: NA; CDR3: CASSLSDRAYDIQYF; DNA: TGTGCCAGCAGTTTATCTGACAGGGCCTATGACATTCAGTACTTC
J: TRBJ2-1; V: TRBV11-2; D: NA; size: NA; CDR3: CASSSGLLNEQFF; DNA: TGTGCCAGCAGCTCGGGACTGCTCAATGAGCAGTTCTTC
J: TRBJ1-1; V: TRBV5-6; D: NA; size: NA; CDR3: CASSLGGEGWNTEAFF; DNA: TGTGCCAGCAGCTTGGGAGGGGAGGGCTGGAACACTGAAGCTTTCTTT
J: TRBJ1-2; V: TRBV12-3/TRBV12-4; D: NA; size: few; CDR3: CASSSGDYGYTF; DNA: TGTGCCAGCAGTTCGGGGGACTATGGCTACACCTTC
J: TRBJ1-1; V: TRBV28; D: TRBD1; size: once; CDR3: CASSPRTGMNTEAFF; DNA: TGTGCCAGCAGTCCCCGGACAGGAATGAACACTGAAGCTTTCTTT
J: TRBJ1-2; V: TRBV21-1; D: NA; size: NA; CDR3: CASSGQGRYLFYGYTF; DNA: TGTGCCAGCAGTGGACAGGGGCGTTATTTGTTCTATGGCTACACCTTC
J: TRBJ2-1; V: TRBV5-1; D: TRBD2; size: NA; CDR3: CASSLVSSGSNEQFF; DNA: TGCGCCAGCAGCTTGGTGTCTAGCGGGAGCAATGAGCAGTTCTTC
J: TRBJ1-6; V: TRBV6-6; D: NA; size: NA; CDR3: CASSGSSPLHF; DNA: TGTGCCAGCAGCGGGTCTTCACCCCTCCACTTT
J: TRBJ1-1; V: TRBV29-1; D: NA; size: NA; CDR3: CSVEDSGGRTFSTFF; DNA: TGCAGCGTTGAAGATTCCGGGGGGCGTACCTTCTCGACTTTCTTT
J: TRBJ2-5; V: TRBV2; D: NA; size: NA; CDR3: CASSSVTTGKETQYF; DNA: TGTGCCAGCAGCTCGGTGACGACCGGGAAGGAGACCCAGTACTTC
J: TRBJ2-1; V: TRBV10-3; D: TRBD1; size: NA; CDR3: CAVRRTGGNNEQFF; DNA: TGTGCCGTACGCCGGACAGGGGGTAACAATGAGCAGTTCTTC
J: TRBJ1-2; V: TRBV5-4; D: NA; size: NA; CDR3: CASSPGGVKEGYTF; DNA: TGTGCCAGCAGCCCGGGGGGCGTTAAGGAAGGCTACACCTTC
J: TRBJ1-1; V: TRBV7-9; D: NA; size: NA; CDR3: CASSLNRLLNTEAFF; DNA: TGTGCCAGCAGCTTAAACAGGCTATTGAACACTGAAGCTTTCTTT
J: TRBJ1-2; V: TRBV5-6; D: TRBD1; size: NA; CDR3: CASSLVGTVPGYTF; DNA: TGTGCCAGCAGCTTGGTTGGGACAGTGCCTGGCTACACCTTC
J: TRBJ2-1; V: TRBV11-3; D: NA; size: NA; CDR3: CASSFGYRENEQFF; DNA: TGTGCCAGCAGTTTTGGTTACAGGGAAAATGAGCAGTTCTTC
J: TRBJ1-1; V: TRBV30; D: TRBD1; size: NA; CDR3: CAWGSWTGGRYTEAFF; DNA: TGTGCCTGGGGATCCTGGACAGGTGGGCGGTACACTGAAGCTTTCTTT
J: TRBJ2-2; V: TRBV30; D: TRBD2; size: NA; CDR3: CAWSVLAADGELFF; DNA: TGTGCCTGGAGTGTACTAGCGGCGGACGGGGAGCTGTTTTTT
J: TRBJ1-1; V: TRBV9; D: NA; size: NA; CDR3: CASSVVGSPEAFF; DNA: TGTGCCAGCAGCGTAGTGGGCAGCCCAGAAGCTTTCTTT
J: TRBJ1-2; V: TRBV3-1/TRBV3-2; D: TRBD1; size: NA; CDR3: CASSQEGTGAYGYTF; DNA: TGTGCCAGCAGCCAAGAGGGGACAGGGGCCTATGGCTACACCTTC
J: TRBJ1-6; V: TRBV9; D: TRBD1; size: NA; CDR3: CASSEGGASSPLHF; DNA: TGTGCCAGCAGCGAAGGGGGCGCAAGCTCACCCCTCCACTTT
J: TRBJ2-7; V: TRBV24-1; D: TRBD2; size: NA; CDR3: CATSDPAGGGYEQYF; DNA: TGTGCCACCAGTGACCCGGCGGGAGGGGGCTACGAGCAGTACTTC
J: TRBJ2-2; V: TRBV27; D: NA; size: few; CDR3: CASRTGQNTGELFF; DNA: TGTGCCAGCAGGACCGGACAGAACACCGGGGAGCTGTTTTTT
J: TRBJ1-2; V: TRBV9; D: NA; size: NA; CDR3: CASSVAQMTASSGYTF; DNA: TGTGCCAGCAGCGTAGCCCAAATGACAGCATCTTCGGGCTACACCTTC
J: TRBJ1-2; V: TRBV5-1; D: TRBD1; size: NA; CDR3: CASSGGQGGFYGYTF; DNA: TGCGCCAGCAGCGGGGGACAGGGAGGATTCTATGGCTACACCTTC
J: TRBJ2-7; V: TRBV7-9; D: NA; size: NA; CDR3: CASSFGGTPYEQYF; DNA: TGTGCCAGCAGCTTCGGAGGGACCCCCTACGAGCAGTACTTC
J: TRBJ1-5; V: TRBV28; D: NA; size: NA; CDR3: CASSPPGYSNQPQHF; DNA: TGTGCCAGCAGTCCGCCCGGGTATAGCAATCAGCCCCAGCATTTT
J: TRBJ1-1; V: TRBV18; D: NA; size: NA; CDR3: CASHPPGGSPEAFF; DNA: TGTGCCAGCCACCCCCCCGGGGGGTCCCCTGAAGCTTTCTTT
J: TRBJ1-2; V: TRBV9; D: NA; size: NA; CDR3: CASSVAAGGGGYTF; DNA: TGTGCCAGCAGCGTAGCGGCCGGGGGGGGTGGCTACACCTTC
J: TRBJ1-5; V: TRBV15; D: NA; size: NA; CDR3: CATSRDRGHQPQHF; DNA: TGTGCCACCAGCAGAGACAGGGGACACCAGCCCCAGCATTTT
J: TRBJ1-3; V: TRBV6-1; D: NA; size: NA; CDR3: CASCRDNSGNTIYF; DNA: TGTGCCAGCTGCCGGGACAACTCTGGAAACACCATATATTTT
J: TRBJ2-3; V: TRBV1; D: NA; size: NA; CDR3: CTSSQDTRLAGVGLADTQYF; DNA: TGCACCAGCAGTCAAGACACCCGACTAGCGGGAGTAGGGTTGGCAGATACGCAGTATTTT
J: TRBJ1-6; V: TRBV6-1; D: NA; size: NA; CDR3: CASSEQGYSPLHF; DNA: TGTGCCAGCAGTGAACAGGGGTATTCACCCCTCCACTTT